A selection of T cell receptor beta chains follows, all from one sample in a study of control samples from healthy donors and cancer patients. TCRdb's table, derived via immunoSEQ multiplex PCR, lists solely in-frame clones and lacks some. Of 150,000 or so clones in the sample, about 90% were seen once. The sequenced sample was blood. The receptors come from a woman aged 25-40 years in good health. Both conserved end residues are part of each CDR3. The order of the fields is V gene, D gene, CDR3 protein. D genes are given only for firm matches.

TRBV7-2 | TRBD1 | CASSLVGGRRETQYF
TRBV6-5 | . | CASSRRERAIEQFF
TRBV24-1 | . | CATSTGPNQPQHF
TRBV3-1/TRBV3-2 | TRBD2 | CASSHTSGKGNEQFF
TRBV6-5 | . | CASSTGTLEAFF
TRBV4-3 | . | CASSQDLGGETQYF
TRBV14 | TRBD1 | CASSQVTGEYTEAFF
TRBV5-4 | . | CASSVDPGQRNTEAFF
TRBV28 | . | CASSDSNQPQHF
TRBV5-1 | TRBD1 | CASSTGPTGIFEKLFF
TRBV10-2 | TRBD1 | CASSLPGQGTYNEQFF
TRBV4-3 | . | CASSQDSGNTIYF
TRBV6-4 | . | CASSDRGTHSYEQYF
TRBV25-1 | . | CASSGTASYNSPLHF